This T cell receptor beta chain originates from a study of blood T cell repertoires in COVID-19. TCRdb's copy holds only in-frame clones and misses some; the assay was immunoSEQ multiplex PCR. The table has under 300,000 clones, 85% seen once; the top ten hold over 5.5%. The ends were cut back, 0 bases at V and 4 bases at J, with 16 bases in the middle. There are 16 residues in the CDR3. The V gene's germline CDR1 is SGDLS and CDR2 YYNGEE. Sequenced: peripheral blood. The gene calls are TRBV9 and TRBJ1-1, with a weak D call TRBD1 (6 bases). The origin of this receptor is a woman aged 60 to 75 with active or convalescent COVID-19. The CDR3 DNA reads as TGTGCCAGCAGCGTAGCGGGGGGCCCGCCTGCCACTGAAGCTTTCTTT. It codes for CASSVAGGPPATEAFF.